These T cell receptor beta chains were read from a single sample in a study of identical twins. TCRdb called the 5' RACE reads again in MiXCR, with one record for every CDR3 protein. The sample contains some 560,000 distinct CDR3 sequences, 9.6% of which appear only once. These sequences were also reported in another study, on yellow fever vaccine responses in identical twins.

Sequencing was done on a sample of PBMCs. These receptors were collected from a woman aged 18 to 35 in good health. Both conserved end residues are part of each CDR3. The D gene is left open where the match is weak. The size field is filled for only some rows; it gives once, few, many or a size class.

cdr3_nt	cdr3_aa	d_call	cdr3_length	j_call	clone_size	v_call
TGTGCCAGCAGCGAAAGAGGGACCCGCAGGCCAGATACGCAGTATTTT	CASSERGTRRPDTQYF	-	16	TRBJ2-3	few	TRBV7-9
TGTGCCAGCAGTGAAGTGGCCGGGCAGATAATCTACGAGCAGTACTTC	CASSEVAGQIIYEQYF	-	16	TRBJ2-7	few	TRBV6-1
TGTGCCAGCAGTGATAGCACAGGGGCTTACAATGAGCAGTTCTTC	CASSDSTGAYNEQFF	TRBD1	15	TRBJ2-1	many	TRBV6-4
TGCGCCAGCAGCTTTATGGGGCATAATTCACCCCTCCACTTT	CASSFMGHNSPLHF	-	14	TRBJ1-6	many	TRBV5-1
TGTGCCAGCAGTCGCCCGGGACAGAACGGGGCCAACGTCCTGACTTTC	CASSRPGQNGANVLTF	TRBD1	16	TRBJ2-6	-	TRBV12-3/TRBV12-4
TGTGCCACCAGTGATCCGCGAGCGGCCACCTACAATGAGCAGTTCTTC	CATSDPRAATYNEQFF	-	16	TRBJ2-1	-	TRBV24-1
TGCGCCAGCAGTCGTGGAGGGCCGGAAGAGACCCAGTACTTC	CASSRGGPEETQYF	-	14	TRBJ2-5	many	TRBV10-1
TGTGCCAGCAGCCAAGGGGGACTTTTACGGGACGCTTTCTTT	CASSQGGLLRDAFF	-	14	TRBJ1-1	few	TRBV3-1
TGTGCCAGCAGGACAGACAGGGGGCAAATCGGGGAGCTGTTTTTT	CASRTDRGQIGELFF	TRBD1	15	TRBJ2-2	few	TRBV6-1
TGTGCCAGCAGCGAACTGACAGGGGTCACTGAAGCTTTCTTT	CASSELTGVTEAFF	TRBD1	14	TRBJ1-1	many	TRBV14